The T cell receptor beta chain under discussion was sequenced for a study of blood T cells in healthy people across ages. CDR3 length: 16 residues. Unmatched junction bases numbered 11, after V lost 3 bases and J lost 6 bases. Germline lookup yields CDR1 SGHTA and CDR2 FQGNSA. Next came a second PCR, run for roughly 6 to 11 cycles, which used a sample-barcoded 5' primer along with a J-beta primer mix. Each cDNA was tagged by a template-switch adaptor containing 12 random nucleotides. MiXCR was run by TCRdb on the 5' RACE reads, yielding one entry per CDR3 protein. The sample yields about 930,000 distinct CDR3 sequences, 25% to 30% seen once. This same sample was also part of a study on T cells of mothers and their children.

The origin of this receptor is a woman aged 40 to 49 in good health. The sequencing input was blood. The genes are TRBV7-2 and TRBJ2-3; 8 bases match TRBD2. This CDR3 reads CASSLDGGVSGDTQYF. The CDR3 DNA follows: TGTGCCAGCAGCTTGGACGGGGGGGTCTCCGGGGATACGCAGTATTTT.